The 8 T cell receptor beta chains listed next were all sequenced from one sample in a study of long-term antiretroviral therapy in people with HIV. Researchers report immunoSEQ v3.0 was run at survey level. TCRdb keeps only in-frame clones here, not all; method: immunoSEQ multiplex PCR. Here the sample spans 26,000 or so clones, roughly nine tenths being singletons. The input for sequencing was unsorted PBMCs, taken 1.9 years after starting antiretroviral therapy. These receptors were collected from a woman aged 30 to 39 with HIV.

The chain recombines TRBV14 with TRBJ1-2, with TRBD1 as a possible D gene (6 bases). V lost 3 bases to trimming and J lost 6 bases, with 11 bases between them. CDR3 length: 13 amino acids. Germline V gene lookup returns CDR1 SGHDN and CDR2 FVKESK. The CDR3 DNA reads as TGTGCCAGCAGCCAGTTTACAGGGCATGGCTACACCTTC. Translating gives CASSQFTGHGYTF.

The rearrangement uses TRBV6-1 and TRBJ1-5; tentatively, D is TRBD1 (5 bases). The length of the CDR3 is 14 residues. From germline, CDR1 is MNHNS and CDR2 SASEGT. V lost 0 bases and J 6 bases, leaving 9 bases between the germline ends. Here the CDR3 reads CASSEAGLSQPQHF. The CDR3, as DNA: TGTGCCAGCAGTGAAGCGGGACTCAGTCAGCCCCAGCATTTT.

Here the CDR3 DNA reads TGCGCCAGCAGCCAGGGGAGCTACAATGAGCAGTTCTTC. It is translated as CASSQGSYNEQFF. The J gene is TRBJ2-1, the V gene TRBV4-1; D is perhaps TRBD2 (5 bases). Trimming took 3 bases from V and 3 from J, leaving 6 bases between them. Per germline, CDR1 MGHRA and CDR2 YSYEKL. The CDR3 runs to 13 residues.

The gene calls are TRBV5-1 and TRBJ2-3; TRBD1 matches 10 bases. J gave up 3 bases and V 4 bases, and 2 bases lay outside the gene matches. Germline V lookup: CDR1 SGHRS, CDR2 YFSETQ. The CDR3 has 14 amino acids. In DNA form, the CDR3 reads TGCGCCAGCAGCCAGGGACAGGGGACAGATACGCAGTATTTT. The encoded protein is CASSQGQGTDTQYF. Using reference TRBV5-1 and TRBJ2-3 for the parts outside the CDR3, the full variable domain is KAGVTQTPRYLIKTRGQQVTLSCSPISGHRSVSWYQQTPGQGLQFLFEYFSETQRNKGNFPGRFSGRQFSNSRSEMNVSTLELGDSALYLCASSQGQGTDTQYFGPGTRLTVL.

CDR3 nucleotides: TGTGCCACCAGCAGATCAGACGGTAGCAATCAGCCCCAGCATTTT. Translation gives CATSRSDGSNQPQHF. The rearrangement links TRBV15 to TRBJ1-5; D unresolved. CDR3 length: 15 residues. Germline CDR1 and CDR2: LNHNV and YYDKDF (reference sequence). V was clipped by 2 bases and J by 0 bases, with 8 bases between them.

The chain joins TRBV7-9 to TRBJ2-1; a possible D gene is TRBD2 (5 bases). Germline assignment: CDR1 SEHNR and CDR2 FQNEAQ (reference sequence). This CDR3 is built from 13 residues. V dropped 3 bases and J dropped 4 bases, with 7 bases sitting between them. CDR3 coding DNA: TGTGCCAGCAGCTTGGGAGCATACAATGAGCAGTTCTTC. Amino acid sequence: CASSLGAYNEQFF.

This clone is a singleton in its sample. V gene TRBV7-8 combines with J gene TRBJ2-7; D uncertain. Trimming pared 5 bases from V and 6 bases from J, leaving 11 bases between. This CDR3 region has 12 residues. Germline V lookup: CDR1 SGHVS, CDR2 FQNEAQ. CDR3 sequence reads: CASSQRDREQYF. The CDR3 coding sequence is TGTGCCAGCAGCCAACGTGACCGCGAGCAGTACTTC.

The genes are TRBV19 and TRBJ1-6; D is unclear. The CDR3 runs 15 residues. V was pared by 5 bases and J by 7 bases, with 15 bases between. CDR1 is LNHDA and CDR2 is SQIVND in the germline V gene (reference sequence). CDR3 region: CASSPSTIGNSPLHF. Here the CDR3 DNA reads TGTGCCAGTAGTCCCTCGACAATTGGGAATTCACCCCTCCACTTT.